Detailed here is one T cell receptor (beta chain). This CDR3 has 13 residues. V gave up 2 bases and J gave up 12 bases, with 13 bases separating them. Germline CDR1 reads KGHDR; CDR2 reads SFDVKD. The authors' processing: Nucleated cell number was recorded as an estimate derived from reference gene primer amplification. Assay used: immunoSEQ multiplex PCR; TCRdb lists only in-frame clones, some missing. The V and J calls and the clone size are those of that table, but D and trimming were determined from the DNA. The profile shows about 190,000 clones, approximately 85% of them singletons. The source of the sample is a study of blood T cell repertoires in COVID-19. As for the study in general: The United States, Italy and Spain supplied acute and convalescent COVID-19 samples. Sources were T cells, B-cell-depleted T cells, or PBMCs; the material itself was cDNA or gDNA.

This TCR was recovered from a woman between 65 and 79 years old with active or convalescent COVID-19. Sequenced: peripheral blood. The gene calls are TRBV24-1 and TRBJ2-1, with D possibly matching TRBD2 (5 bases). CDR3 region: CATSDSVMAGQFF. The DNA for the CDR3 is TGTGCCACCAGTGATTCCGTCATGGCGGGGCAGTTCTTC.